A single sample is the source of the 5 T cell receptor beta chains below, sequenced in a study of cytomegalovirus exposure and HLA in healthy donors. PCR used 60 Vbeta primers and 13 Jbeta primers. Sequencing used immunoSEQ multiplex PCR; TCRdb keeps in-frame clones, though not all of them. The sample contains 90,000 or so clones, about 67% of which appear only once. The sample taken for sequencing was PBMCs. All receptors come from a young woman in good health and CMV-seropositive.

This clone appeared once. The rearrangement links TRBV10-3 to TRBJ1-1, with D tentatively TRBD1 (6 bases). The CDR3 is made up of 14 amino acids. The V gene's germline CDR1 is ENHRY and CDR2 SYGVKD. Between the trimmed V and J ends, which lost 8 bases and 5 bases, there was a span of 18 bases. CDR3: CAIGEGRTETEAFF. CDR3 DNA: TGTGCCATCGGCGAGGGACGGACAGAGACTGAAGCTTTCTTT.

The J gene is TRBJ2-2, the V gene TRBV4-1; 7 positions match TRBD2. CDR1 and CDR2 (germline): MGHRA, YSYEKL. The CDR3 extends over 17 amino acids. Trimming cost V 1 base and J 0 bases; bases outside gene matches: 5. CDR3 in DNA: TGCGCCAGCAGCCAAGTTTGGGGGGGGACGAACACCGGGGAGCTGTTTTTT. Protein sequence: CASSQVWGGTNTGELFF.

The CDR3 sequence: CAWSDGGGHSTIYF. As DNA, the CDR3 is TGTGCCTGGAGTGACGGGGGGGGCCATAGCACCATATATTTT. The V and J genes are TRBV30 and TRBJ1-3; weak D call: TRBD1 (6 bases). V was pared by 1 base and J by 9 bases, with 16 bases between. Germline V gene data show CDR1 as GTSNPN and CDR2 as SVGIG (reference sequence). The CDR3 runs 14 residues.

This clone has just one count. This chain connects TRBV29-1 to TRBJ1-1, with TRBD1 as a possible D gene (6 bases). This CDR3 has 15 residues. With 2 bases removed from V and 7 bases from J, the gap between germline ends came to 20 bases. The germline CDR1 and CDR2 sequences are SQVTM and ANQGSEA. CDR3 sequence: CSVELRGGATIEAFF. CDR3 DNA sequence: TGCAGCGTTGAATTGAGAGGGGGGGCCACTATTGAAGCTTTCTTT.

The V call is TRBV28, the J call TRBJ1-3, with D hard to call. The CDR3 sequence is 15 residues long. Trimming pared 8 bases from V and 4 bases from J, leaving 18 bases between. Germline assignment: CDR1 MDHEN and CDR2 SYDVKM. CDR3 coding DNA: TGTGCCAGCCGCACAATAGCGGGCTCCGGAAACACCATATATTTT. Amino acids: CASRTIAGSGNTIYF.